What follows describes a single TCR beta chain. The antigen this receptor binds is unknown. Per-nucleotide qualities are absent, and no much larger clonotype sits a single base away. Germline trimming amounts to 4 bases on V and 7 bases on J, with 6 as the count of junction bases outside the gene matches. From cysteine to phenylalanine, the CDR3 is 15 amino acids long. Only the CDR3 DNA is retained, 45 bases long and in frame from the first base. The CDR1 and CDR2 encoded by the germline V gene are MDHEN and SYDVKM. Receptor libraries were prepared by 5' RACE. The data were produced on an Illumina HiSeq 2500. The second PCR ran for roughly 6 to 11 cycles and used a J-beta primer mix along with a sample-barcoded 5' primer. A unique molecular identifier was introduced onto each TCR beta cDNA molecule by a template-switch 5' adaptor carrying 12 random nucleotides. At least 2.5 million CDR3-containing paired-end reads were obtained from each sample. The Mint cDNA synthesis kit, primed by a TRBC-specific oligonucleotide, was used to synthesize first-strand cDNA from all RNA. Following uracil-DNA glycosylase treatment, a first 18-cycle PCR with universal primers M1SS and BC2_uni_R was performed on all cDNA. In the authors' own workflow: For normalization, 1 million high-quality reads were randomly selected from each sample, with every read carrying a distinct molecular identifier. Reads sharing molecular identifiers were discarded rather than binned into consensus sequences. MiTCR, set to a Q25 quality threshold and the strictest error-elimination algorithm, was used for CDR3 identification, clonotype clustering and error correction. A nonparametric unseen species model with Euler transformation was used to estimate a lower bound on total TCR beta diversity. TCRdb itself trimmed the public reads at Q25 with fastp, ran MiXCR and retained productive beta chains. CDR3 protein duplicates are merged, each entry listing the most common genes and DNA. None of the V and J calls come from the authors' own analysis; TCRdb made them. Present in this sample are 550,000 to 700,000 distinct CDR3 sequences, 25% to 30% of which were seen just once. The ten largest make up approximately 17% of the sample.

Donors were a few dozen systemically healthy Caucasian individuals from Russia aged about 6 to 100 years. About 9.6 milliliters of peripheral blood were collected from each donor into EDTA-treated Vacutainer tubes. Ficoll-Paque density-gradient centrifugation was used to isolate PBMCs, with at least 6 million obtained per sample. Total RNA, at least 6 micrograms per sample, was extracted from PBMCs with Trizol reagent. Naive CD45RAhigh/CD27high T cell percentages were measured by flow cytometry on a PBMC aliquot from every donor. The data belong to a study of blood T cells in healthy people across ages (dated by TCRdb to between 2015 and 2016). Notes on the research overall: In model experiments, template switching captured roughly one uniquely barcoded TCR beta cDNA molecule for every two T cells. To track age-related changes in TCR beta repertoire diversity, the study relied on deep sequencing normalized with unique cDNA molecular identifiers. The donors were divided into four age groups: young (average 16 years), middle-aged (about 39), aged (about 62) and long-lived (roughly 86). To avoid experimental bias, donors of different ages were spread randomly across the sequencing lanes. Two additional independent replicas of 1 million unique cDNA reads from the same blood draw were analyzed for two donors (one aged 18 to 30 and one aged 80 or older). Results the study describes overall, beyond this receptor: The long-lived group showed more naive CD4+ T cells, fewer expanded clones and increased TCR diversity than the aged group, suggesting age selection. Observed TCR beta diversity per million T cells fell roughly linearly with age, and a significant reduction was already apparent by age around 40. Estimates of total diversity based on one million sequenced T cells were regarded as lower bounds and as underestimates. Observed TCR beta diversity correlated strongly with the percentage of naive T cells measured by flow cytometry. Since profiling was done on bulk unsorted PBMCs, naive and antigen-experienced compartments could not be conclusively compared. Because donor CMV infection status was unknown, age-related changes in expanded clonotypes were potentially confounded.

Sample: blood. The sequence was collected from a woman in her 70s in good health. Recombination linked TRBV28 to TRBJ2-1, and TRBD2 matches 11 of the central bases. CDR3 region: CASSSPGTSGNEQFF. The DNA sequence is TGTGCCAGCAGTTCCCCAGGGACTAGCGGTAATGAGCAGTTCTTC.